Each of the 8 T cell receptor beta chains below was sequenced from the same sample in a study of glioma-infiltrating T cells. Amplification of TCR alpha and beta CDR3 regions from RNA used iRepertoire nested multiplex PCR. TCRdb recomputed calls from the multiplex PCR reads with MiXCR, one row per CDR3 protein. The table records 300,000 to 400,000 distinct CDR3 sequences, 41% of them present only once. The sequencing sample was made of glioma tissue, nonneoplastic brain tissue, or PBMCs (not recorded which). Source of these receptors: a human donor with low-grade glioma or glioblastoma, undergoing nonglioma brain surgery, or in good health (not recorded which).

This clonotype occurred once. The CDR3 nucleotides read TGTGCCAGCAGGGAGACAGGGGTGCACTATGGCTACACCTTC. As protein: CASRETGVHYGYTF. The V gene is TRBV2, the J gene TRBJ1-2, with 8 bases identical to TRBD1. The CDR3 sequence is 14 residues long. Germline CDR1 and CDR2: SNHLY and FYNNEI. The V gene end was trimmed by 6 bases and the J gene end by 3 bases; junction bases not matched to a gene: 6.

This clonotype has only a few counts. Here the CDR3 reads CSAPGQGTPGYTF. CDR3 nucleotide sequence: TGCAGTGCCCCGGGACAGGGGACCCCGGGCTACACCTTC. J is TRBJ1-2 and V is TRBV20-1; 10 bases match TRBD1. This CDR3 is 13 amino acids long. With V trimmed by 6 bases and J by 8 bases, 9 bases remained unmatched. CDR1 is DFQATT and CDR2 is SNEGSKA in the germline V gene (reference sequence).

This chain joins TRBV16 and TRBJ1-5; a weak D match, TRBD1 (5 bases). CDR3 length: 19 amino acids. The V and J ends lost 0 bases and 0 bases respectively, with 18 bases between them. The V gene's germline CDR1 is KGHSY and CDR2 FQNENV. The CDR3 region is CASSQSRNRPTYSNQPQHF. The CDR3, as DNA: TGTGCCAGCAGCCAATCCCGCAACAGGCCCACTTATAGCAATCAGCCCCAGCATTTT.

This chain uses TRBV2 with TRBJ2-1; perhaps D is TRBD1 or TRBD2 (5 bases each). Trimming shortened V by 1 base and J by 1 base, and 8 bases separated the two germline ends. The CDR3 length is 15 residues. Germline CDR1 reads SNHLY; CDR2 reads FYNNEI. CDR3 in amino acids: CASSEEGSSYNEQFF. In DNA form, the CDR3 reads TGTGCCAGCAGTGAAGAGGGGAGTTCCTACAATGAGCAGTTCTTC.

The rearrangement uses TRBV18 and TRBJ1-2; D remains ambiguous. This CDR3 comprises 11 residues. The V end was cut by 6 bases, the J end by 3 bases, with 5 bases between. Germline assignment: CDR1 KGHSH and CDR2 LQKENI. In DNA, the CDR3 is TGTGCCAGCTCTAGGGACTATGGCTACACCTTC. This codes for CASSRDYGYTF.

In the case of this clonotype: A read error may account for a junction end that differs from germline. This chain connects TRBV6-5 to TRBJ2-4, with D possibly being TRBD1 (5 bases). The length of the CDR3 is 12 residues. Germline V gives CDR1 MNHEY, CDR2 SVGAGI. The chain's CDR3 is CASSSGSNLQYF. CDR3 in DNA: TGTGCCAGCAGTTCAGGGTCCAACCTTCAGTACTTT.

This clonotype was found a few times. V usage is TRBV4-3 and J usage is TRBJ1-5; 9 bases agree with TRBD1. Germline V gene sequence: CDR1 LGHNA, CDR2 YSLEER. V dropped 0 bases and J dropped 5; count of bases not matched to a gene: 5. There are 16 residues in the CDR3. CDR3 sequence: CASSQDRTGGDQPQHF. The CDR3 DNA follows: TGCGCCAGCAGCCAAGATCGTACAGGGGGCGATCAGCCCCAGCATTTT.

The chain is built from TRBV6-9 and TRBJ2-5; tentative D call: TRBD2 (5 bases). Deletions cut 7 bases from V and 7 bases from J, with 16 bases between. Per germline, CDR1 MNHGY and CDR2 SVAAGI. The CDR3 consists of 13 residues. CDR3 amino acids: CASIYPASWTQYF. The CDR3 DNA reads TGTGCCAGCATTTACCCCGCTAGCTGGACCCAGTACTTC.